What follows is one T cell receptor beta chain and its context. The antigen is not known. The data were taken from a study of response to subunit inactivated influenza vaccine. TCRdb re-called the RT-PCR reads with MiXCR, one entry per CDR3 protein. The sample contains a few hundred thousand distinct CDR3 sequences, about 20% of which appear only once. Regarding the study as a whole: Each seasonal influenza vaccination recruits few new T cells, the authors suggested.

Trimming at V came to 4 bases and at J to 4 bases, leaving 8 bases not matched to a gene. The CDR3 loop spans 15 amino acids. Per germline, CDR1 LGHDT and CDR2 YNNKEL (reference sequence). The source was PBMCs from blood, collected about 19 months after vaccination. This chain joins TRBV3-1 and TRBJ1-2; the match to TRBD1 covers 8 bases. This clonotype originated in a man between 50 and 75 years old who received an inactivated influenza vaccine. This CDR3 reads CASSPQDRVTYGYTF. CDR3 sequence (DNA): TGTGCCAGCAGCCCTCAGGACAGGGTAACCTATGGCTACACCTTC.